These 18 T cell receptor beta chains came from one sample sequenced in a study of T-cell reconstitution after alpha-beta-depleted transplantation in children. Molecular barcoding with unique molecular identifiers was used for the TCRbeta library. TCRdb reprocessed the PCR reads with MiXCR, giving one entry per CDR3 protein. The sample holds 90,000 to 130,000 distinct CDR3 sequences, approximately 6% seen once. This specimen consisted of PBMCs, mostly from graft donor cells, obtained 360 days after TCRalphabeta/CD19-depleted stem cell transplant. Source of these receptors: a male patient between 2 and 10 years old who had a stem cell transplant for acute lymphoblastic leukemia, so the T cells may come from the graft donor.

This clonotype showed up just a few times. V gene TRBV25-1 combines with J gene TRBJ2-5, with 8 bases aligning to TRBD1. Per germline, CDR1 MGHDK and CDR2 SYGVNS. The junction had 6 bases not matched to a gene; V was cut back by 4 bases and J by 5 bases. This CDR3 contains 14 residues. This CDR3 is CASSGTGKVETQYF. CDR3 DNA sequence: TGTGCCAGCAGTGGGACAGGGAAGGTGGAGACCCAGTACTTC. Drawing the rest from reference TRBV25-1 and TRBJ2-5, the complete variable domain is EADIYQTPRYLVIGTGKKITLECSQTMGHDKMYWYQQDPGMELHLIHYSYGVNSTEKGDLSSESTVSRIRTEHFPLTLESARPSHTSQYLCASSGTGKVETQYFGPGTRLLVL.

The rearrangement uses TRBV14 and TRBJ2-3, with D unclear. The CDR3 sequence is 13 residues long. Per the germline V gene, CDR1 is SGHDN and CDR2 is FVKESK. V lost 0 bases and J 4 bases, leaving 5 bases between the germline ends. The chain's CDR3 is CASSQEYSDTQYF. In DNA form, the CDR3 reads TGTGCCAGCAGCCAAGAATACTCAGATACGCAGTATTTT.

This clonotype was observed at least ten times. J is TRBJ2-7 and V is TRBV6-5; 9 positions match TRBD1. Germline V gene data show CDR1 as MNHEY and CDR2 as SVGAGI. The CDR3 runs 15 residues. Germline trimming cut 4 bases from V and 3 bases from J; bases unmatched to any gene: 7. The CDR3 is CASSSPGTGFYEQYF. The CDR3 nucleotides are TGTGCCAGCAGTTCCCCCGGGACAGGGTTCTACGAGCAGTACTTC.

This clonotype was seen at least ten times. The J gene is TRBJ2-2, the V gene TRBV5-1; 9 nucleotides agree with TRBD1. The V segment lost 3 bases and the J segment 1 base; nucleotides outside the gene matches: 10. Germline CDR1 is SGHRS and CDR2 is YFSETQ. The CDR3 runs 18 residues. CDR3 in amino acids: CASSWGTGHFLNTGELFF. The CDR3 bases are TGCGCCAGCAGCTGGGGGACAGGGCATTTTCTGAACACCGGGGAGCTGTTTTTT.

V and J are TRBV4-2 and TRBJ2-7; the match to TRBD2 covers 11 bases. V was clipped by 3 bases and J by 0 bases; unmatched bases: 7. The CDR3 length is 17 residues. Germline CDR1 is LGHNA and CDR2 is YNFKEQ. Here the CDR3 reads CASSHSGLAVPSYEQYF. The CDR3 DNA reads TGTGCCAGCAGCCATTCGGGACTAGCGGTACCCTCCTACGAGCAGTACTTC.

Ten or more counts support this clonotype. One junction end does not reproduce the germline sequence, and a read error may be involved. The rearrangement links TRBV5-6 to TRBJ2-3; 8 bases line up with TRBD1. The CDR3 runs to 15 residues. CDR1 is SGHDT, CDR2 YYEEEE, per germline. CDR3 protein: CASSLGRGPLSTQYF. CDR3 DNA sequence: TGTGCCAGCAGTTTGGGCAGGGGGCCCTTAAGTACGCAGTATTTT.

This clonotype was seen a single time. Possible read error: a much larger clone is one base away. The J gene is TRBJ2-3, the V gene TRBV7-9, with 10 nucleotides matching TRBD2. V shed 5 bases and J 9 bases; nucleotides not matched to a gene: 14. Germline V gives CDR1 SEHNR, CDR2 FQNEAQ (reference sequence). The CDR3 is 16 amino acids. The CDR3 region is CASSPWTSGEAETQYF. The CDR3 DNA is TGTGCCAGCAGCCCCTGGACTAGCGGAGAGGCGGAAACGCAGTATTTT.

This clonotype was observed many times. The rearrangement links TRBV7-9 to TRBJ2-1; D ambiguous. The germline V and J ends were trimmed by 4 bases and 0 bases, with 7 bases remaining between them. This CDR3 has 14 residues. Germline V lookup: CDR1 SEHNR, CDR2 FQNEAQ (reference sequence). The CDR3 nucleotides read TGTGCCAGCAGCTCGCCTCGCTCCTACAATGAGCAGTTCTTC. This sequence encodes CASSSPRSYNEQFF.

This clonotype has a handful of counts. The chain has TRBV7-2 and TRBJ2-3; D is perhaps TRBD2 (5 bases). This CDR3 is 14 amino acids long. Trimming removed 4 bases from V and 4 bases from J, with 12 bases in between. Germline CDR1 and CDR2: SGHTA and FQGNSA. CDR3 sequence (DNA): TGTGCCAGCAGCTCCGCCCGGGGTTCAGATACGCAGTATTTT. This translates into CASSSARGSDTQYF. The full variable domain, rest sourced from reference TRBV7-2 and TRBJ2-3, is GAGVSQSPSNKVTEKGKDVELRCDPISGHTALYWYRQSLGQGLEFLIYFQGNSAPDKSGLPSDRFSAERTGGSVSTLTIQRTQQEDSAVYLCASSSARGSDTQYFGPGTRLTVL.

This clonotype was seen at least ten times. The chain recombines TRBV4-3 with TRBJ2-5; D may be TRBD1 (6 bases). Germline CDR1 LGHNA, CDR2 YSLEER. The CDR3 runs to 14 residues. The V end lost 4 bases, the J end lost 1 base, and 10 bases lay between the germline ends. For the CDR3, the DNA is TGCGCCAGCAGCCCCAGACAGGCCCAAGAGACCCAGTACTTC. Protein product: CASSPRQAQETQYF.

This clonotype was counted many times. The CDR3: CASSSPASGRTGELFF. As DNA, the CDR3 is TGTGCCAGCAGCTCCCCGGCTAGCGGGAGAACCGGGGAGCTGTTTTTT. The chain combines TRBV11-2 with TRBJ2-2; 10 nucleotides match TRBD2. CDR1 and CDR2 from the germline V gene are SGHAT and FQNNGV. The CDR3 loop spans 16 amino acids. J was trimmed by 5 bases and V by 4 bases; bases with no gene match: 7.

This clonotype was seen repeatedly, ten times or more. The gene calls are TRBV6-2 or TRBV6-3 and TRBJ1-2; 7 bases line up with TRBD1. Trimming took 10 bases from V and 6 from J; bases not matched to a gene: 20. CDR1 and CDR2 from the germline V gene are MNHEY and SVGEGT. The CDR3 spans 16 residues. CDR3: CATRKINRGQLHGYTF. The CDR3 coding sequence is TGTGCCACCCGGAAAATCAACAGGGGTCAGCTCCATGGCTACACCTTC.

The chain links TRBV19 to TRBJ2-7; tentatively, D is TRBD1 (6 bases). Trimming removed 7 bases from V and 3 bases from J, with 13 bases in between. Germline values: CDR1 LNHDA, CDR2 SQIVND (reference sequence). This CDR3 has 13 amino acids. The CDR3 protein is CASKPRDNYEQYF. In DNA, the CDR3 is TGTGCCAGTAAACCCCGGGACAACTACGAGCAGTACTTC.

The sample holds many counts of this clonotype. This sequence joins TRBV5-1 and TRBJ2-5; 8 bases are shared with TRBD1. CDR3 size: 14 residues. The junction had 3 bases not matched to a gene; V was cut back by 2 bases and J by 3 bases. Germline V CDR1 and CDR2: SGHRS, YFSETQ. CDR3 sequence reads: CASSFPGGEETQYF. The CDR3 coding sequence is TGCGCCAGCAGCTTTCCAGGGGGCGAAGAGACCCAGTACTTC.

This clonotype was found a few times. CDR3 nucleotides: TGCGCCAGCAGCTTGGATCGTACGGTCAATGAGCAGTTCTTC. It encodes CASSLDRTVNEQFF. The chain carries TRBV5-1 and TRBJ2-1; D remains unclear. V gave up 0 bases and J gave up 6 bases, with 10 bases separating them. Germline V gives CDR1 SGHRS, CDR2 YFSETQ. CDR3 size: 14 residues.

The chain combines TRBV21-1 with TRBJ2-2; the D call in the table, TRBD1, was not verified against the DNA. TRBV21-1 is a recognized pseudogene. The CDR3 extends over 15 amino acids. The CDR3 sequence is CASNQRTVHTGELFF. The CDR3 DNA reads as TGTGCCAGCAACCAGAGGACAGTACACACCGGGGAGCTGTTTTTT.

This clonotype was found many times. CDR3 residues: CASSLEGGDEQFF. Written as DNA, the CDR3 is TGTGCCAGCAGCTTAGAAGGTGGGGATGAGCAGTTCTTC. The J gene is TRBJ2-1, the V gene TRBV7-7; D gene ambiguous. Trimming removed 1 base at V and 8 bases at J, with 9 bases between. Germline CDR1 and CDR2: SSHAT and FNYEAQ (reference sequence). CDR3 length: 13 residues.

This clonotype was counted ten times or more. The chain uses TRBV6-1 and TRBJ1-6; D gene ambiguous. V lost 2 bases and J lost 10, with 9 bases in between. Germline V gene sequence: CDR1 MNHNS, CDR2 SASEGT. The length of the CDR3 is 13 residues. The DNA for the CDR3 is TGTGCCAGCAGTGAAAAGGAATACTCACCCCTCCACTTT. It is translated as CASSEKEYSPLHF.